A single sample is the source of the 30 T cell receptor beta chains below, sequenced in a study of shared clonotypes between healthy human individuals. Assay: immunoSEQ multiplex PCR; the TCRdb copy retains only in-frame clones and omits some. The table shows around 500,000 clones, with roughly 80% occurring only once. The specimen sequenced was PBMCs. The source of these receptors is a woman in her forties in good health. Some clones in this sample may be carry-over from other donors' samples.

A word on this clone: A far larger clone is a single base away, which makes a read error likely. V and J are TRBV29-1 and TRBJ2-5; the D call may be TRBD1 or TRBD2 (6 bases each). The end of the DNA is better explained by TRBJ2-7, so the J call may be wrong. Germline V lookup: CDR1 SQVTM, CDR2 ANQGSEA. This CDR3 has 14 amino acids. CDR3 loop: CSVGAVREPYEQYF. For the CDR3, the DNA is TGCAGCGTGGGGGCTGTGCGGGAACCCTACGAGCAGTACTTC.

The J gene is TRBJ1-2, the V gene TRBV28, with D unclear. The CDR3 is made up of 15 amino acids. CDR1 is MDHEN and CDR2 is SYDVKM in the germline V gene. The V end was cut by 2 bases, the J end by 7 bases, with 17 bases between. The chain's CDR3 is CASSLGRAVGSGYTF. The CDR3 coding sequence is TGTGCCAGCAGTTTAGGGCGGGCCGTGGGGAGTGGCTACACCTTC.

As for this clone: The CDR3 ends on some other residue instead of the conserved phenylalanine or tryptophan, so this is likely a read error. The chain links TRBV12-5 to TRBJ1-2, with D maybe TRBD1 (6 bases). With 4 bases removed from V and 8 bases from J, the gap between germline ends came to 14 bases. The CDR3 is 13 residues long. Germline assignment: CDR1 LGHNT and CDR2 FRNRAP. As DNA, the CDR3 is TGTGCTAGTGGTTACCAGGGGAGCGGGGGCTACACCTCC. It translates to CASGYQGSGGYTS.

Note on this clone: A far larger clone is only one base removed, so a read error is likely. This CDR3 fails to terminate in the conserved phenylalanine or tryptophan, so it likely reflects a read error. This chain links TRBV25-1 with TRBJ2-7, with TRBD1 matching 11 bases. After removal of 3 bases from V and 3 bases from J, the junction contained 4 bases not matched to a gene. Germline V gene data show CDR1 as MGHDK and CDR2 as SYGVNS. The CDR3 has 15 amino acids. CDR3 amino acids: CASSEFGTGGYEQYL. The CDR3 nucleotides read TGTGCCAGCAGTGAGTTCGGGACAGGGGGCTACGAGCAGTACCTC.

This chain joins TRBV4-3 and TRBJ1-4, with TRBD1 matching over 8 bases. The CDR3 sequence is 17 residues long. Per the germline V gene, CDR1 is LGHNA and CDR2 is YSLEER. Trimming removed 3 bases from V and 5 bases from J; junction bases left unmatched: 11. For the CDR3, the DNA is TGCGCCAGCAGCCAGAGGCTGAGGACAGGGCAAAATGAAAAACTGTTTTTT. Translated: CASSQRLRTGQNEKLFF.

A remark on this clone: Being one base from a much bigger clone, this may be a read error. This rearrangement joins TRBV5-4 to TRBJ2-3; 13 bases are a match to TRBD2. The CDR3 has 17 amino acids. V shed 5 bases, J shed 0 bases, and the junction held 6 bases outside the gene matches. Germline V gene sequence: CDR1 SGHNT, CDR2 YYREEE (reference sequence). In nucleotides, the CDR3 is TGTGCCAGCAGACAAGTACTAGCGGGAGGGAGCACAGATACGCAGTATTTT. This gives the protein CASRQVLAGGSTDTQYF.

CDR3 protein: CASSLKREGRNNEQFF. CDR3 coding DNA: TGTGCCAGCAGCTTAAAGCGGGAGGGCAGGAACAATGAGCAGTTCTTC. The V and J genes are TRBV5-4 and TRBJ2-1, with TRBD2 matching over 10 bases. The germline CDR1 and CDR2 sequences are SGHNT and YYREEE (reference sequence). This CDR3 comprises 16 residues. The trim removed 2 bases at V and 5 bases at J, leaving 7 bases unmatched.

The gene calls are TRBV30 and TRBJ1-5; TRBD1 aligns across 11 bases. CDR3 size: 15 residues. Trimming at V came to 1 base and at J to 6 bases, leaving 5 bases not matched to a gene. Germline V gives CDR1 GTSNPN, CDR2 SVGIG (reference sequence). The CDR3 spells CAWSDGDRGTQPQHF. The CDR3 bases are TGTGCCTGGAGTGACGGGGACAGGGGGACTCAGCCCCAGCATTTT.

The chain links TRBV27 to TRBJ2-7; 10 bases line up with TRBD1. V was pared by 4 bases and J by 0 bases, with 15 bases of the junction left unmatched. CDR1 and CDR2 (germline): MNHEY, SMNVEV (reference sequence). CDR3 length: 19 residues. CDR3 sequence (DNA): TGTGCCAGCAGTTCGACTCGTCCCGGGACAGGGGAAGGCTCCTACGAGCAGTACTTC. Protein sequence: CASSSTRPGTGEGSYEQYF.

The rearrangement joins TRBV7-2 to TRBJ2-7, with D perhaps matching TRBD2 (7 bases). Germline lookup yields CDR1 SGHTA and CDR2 FQGNSA. The ends were cut back, 5 bases at V and 3 bases at J, with 17 bases in the middle. The CDR3 consists of 15 residues. As DNA, the CDR3 is TGTGCCAGCAGCCCTATTTTGCGGGGGCTCTACGAGCAGTACTTC. Its protein product is CASSPILRGLYEQYF.

The rearrangement uses TRBV6-1 and TRBJ2-1, with a weak D call TRBD2 (6 bases). This CDR3 spans 13 amino acids. Germline V gives CDR1 MNHNS, CDR2 SASEGT. Trimming took off 6 bases at V and 12 bases at J, with 18 bases between the two ends. In nucleotides, the CDR3 is TGTGCCAGCAGCACCGGGACTGTTACACCGCAGTTCTTC. Translated, it gives CASSTGTVTPQFF.

On this clone itself: With only one base between it and a far larger clone, this is likely a read error. The CDR3 does not end in the conserved phenylalanine or tryptophan, so this is likely a read error. Within the sample, other DNA sequences also encode this same CDR3. The gene calls are TRBV30 and TRBJ2-7; D is unresolved. CDR3 length equals 11 residues. Germline V lookup: CDR1 GTSNPN, CDR2 SVGIG (reference sequence). The CDR3 DNA is TGTGCCTGGAGTGGACCCTATGAGCAGTACCTC. This sequence encodes CAWSGPYEQYL.

Of note for this clone: Other nucleotide sequences from this sample produce the same CDR3. This chain uses TRBV28 with TRBJ1-5; D perhaps matches TRBD1 (6 bases). The CDR3 is 12 amino acids. Germline V gene data show CDR1 as MDHEN and CDR2 as SYDVKM. With 4 bases removed from V and 7 bases from J, the gap between germline ends came to 8 bases. The CDR3, as DNA: TGTGCCAGCAGTTCGGGGGGCCAGCCCCAGCATTTT. As protein: CASSSGGQPQHF.

V and J are TRBV25-1 and TRBJ2-3; D possibly matches TRBD1 or TRBD2 (5 bases each). CDR1 MGHDK and CDR2 SYGVNS come from the germline V gene. V was shortened by 1 base and J by 4 bases, with 6 bases between the two germline ends. The CDR3 is 13 amino acids. The CDR3 sequence: CASSELGADTQYF. The CDR3 DNA is TGTGCCAGCAGTGAATTGGGGGCAGATACGCAGTATTTT.

The rearrangement uses TRBV6-5 and TRBJ2-7; 9 bases map to TRBD2. Germline V lookup: CDR1 MNHEY, CDR2 SVGAGI. The V gene end was trimmed by 7 bases and the J gene end by 2 bases; junction bases not matched to a gene: 9. The CDR3 totals 15 residues. The CDR3 DNA sequence: TGTGCCAGCACGGACTCCAGCGGGGGGACCTACGAGCAGTACTTC. Translation gives CASTDSSGGTYEQYF.

This rearrangement joins TRBV7-9 to TRBJ1-5; a weak D match, TRBD1 (5 bases). Germline CDR1 reads SEHNR; CDR2 reads FQNEAQ (reference sequence). This CDR3 has 14 residues. The V end was cut by 5 bases, the J end by 3 bases, with 11 bases between. CDR3 sequence reads: CASSPGRNNQPQHF. The CDR3 coding sequence is TGTGCCAGCAGCCCGGGACGGAACAATCAGCCCCAGCATTTT.

This sequence joins TRBV29-1 and TRBJ1-1; TRBD1 agrees at 9 bases. The CDR3 is 14 residues long. Unmatched junction bases numbered 9, after V lost 6 bases and J lost 4 bases. Germline values: CDR1 SQVTM, CDR2 ANQGSEA. CDR3 DNA: TGCAGCGTGGAACAGGGGGCCAGGGGCACTGAAGCTTTCTTT. Protein product: CSVEQGARGTEAFF.

The V gene is TRBV28, the J gene TRBJ1-3, with a weak D call TRBD1 (6 bases). CDR3 size: 16 residues. V lost 2 bases and J 0 bases, leaving 11 bases between the germline ends. The V gene's germline CDR1 is MDHEN and CDR2 SYDVKM. The CDR3, as DNA: TGTGCCAGCAGTTTACGAGACAGGAGCTCTGGAAACACCATATATTTT. Its protein product is CASSLRDRSSGNTIYF.

About this clone: A single base separates this from a much larger clone, so it may be a read error. The CDR3 sequence: CASSLAGELRETQYF. CDR3 nucleotide sequence: TGTGCCAGCAGCTTAGCGGGAGAGCTTCGAGAGACCCAGTACTTC. The chain uses TRBV6-5 and TRBJ2-5, with 9 bases fitting TRBD2. Germline-derived CDR1 and CDR2 are MNHEY and SVGAGI. J gave up 4 bases and V 6 bases, and 9 bases lay outside the gene matches. The CDR3 sequence is 15 residues long.

The chain has TRBV18 and TRBJ2-5; D is perhaps TRBD2 (5 bases). The CDR3 covers 13 residues. Germline loops: CDR1 KGHSH, CDR2 LQKENI. V shed 1 base and J shed 5 bases, with 8 bases lying between them. The CDR3, as DNA: TGTGCCAGCTCACCACTCGGGGTGGAGACCCAGTACTTC. This translates into CASSPLGVETQYF.

The gene calls are TRBV7-8 and TRBJ1-5; D not resolved. This CDR3 is 15 amino acids long. V dropped 5 bases and J dropped 3 bases, with 14 bases sitting between them. Germline V gene lookup returns CDR1 SGHVS and CDR2 FQNEAQ. For the CDR3, the DNA is TGTGCCAGCAGCCAAGGGCGCCTCCTCAATCAGCCCCAGCATTTT. It encodes CASSQGRLLNQPQHF.

The chain uses TRBV28 and TRBJ2-7, with TRBD2 identical over 13 bases. The CDR3 totals 17 residues. Per the germline V gene, CDR1 is MDHEN and CDR2 is SYDVKM. V lost 5 bases to trimming and J lost 4 bases; unmatched junction nucleotides: 11. CDR3 coding DNA: TGTGCCAGCAGTACCCCGGGACTAGCGGGGCTAGCGTACGAGCAGTACTTC. This codes for CASSTPGLAGLAYEQYF.

This chain connects TRBV28 to TRBJ1-1; D gene ambiguous. Trimming took 6 bases from V and 0 from J, leaving 11 bases between them. The V gene's germline CDR1 is MDHEN and CDR2 SYDVKM. This CDR3 is 14 amino acids long. CDR3 amino acids: CASSPAPMNTEAFF. The CDR3 DNA follows: TGTGCCAGCAGCCCGGCACCAATGAACACTGAAGCTTTCTTT.

With regard to this clone: A far larger clone is one nucleotide away, so this likely arose from a read error. The chain joins TRBV4-3 to TRBJ2-7; D call uncertain. The CDR3 length is 15 residues. Trimming removed 0 bases from V and 6 bases from J, with 15 bases in between. Germline-derived CDR1 and CDR2 are LGHNA and YSLEER. The CDR3 protein is CASSQEIGCSGEQYF. CDR3 coding DNA: TGCGCCAGCAGCCAAGAGATCGGGTGTTCCGGCGAGCAGTACTTC.

The V call is TRBV7-9, the J call TRBJ2-3, with 7 bases fitting TRBD1. V gave up 5 bases and J gave up 0 bases; unmatched junction bases: 8. The germline V gene encodes CDR1 SEHNR and CDR2 FQNEAQ (reference sequence). CDR3 length: 16 residues. DNA for the CDR3: TGTGCCAGCAGCGTTGGGACAGACTCTAGCACAGATACGCAGTATTTT. Translating it yields CASSVGTDSSTDTQYF.

CDR3 sequence: CASSLDRSSYEQYF. The CDR3 coding sequence is TGTGCCAGCAGTTTAGACAGGTCCTCCTACGAGCAGTACTTC. The chain carries TRBV28 and TRBJ2-7; weak D call: TRBD1 (6 bases). The V end lost 2 bases, the J end lost 0 bases, and 8 bases lay between the germline ends. The germline V gene encodes CDR1 MDHEN and CDR2 SYDVKM. CDR3 length: 14 residues.

This sequence joins TRBV7-8 and TRBJ2-6; tentatively, D is TRBD2 (5 bases). The V end lost 5 bases, the J end lost 2 bases, and 13 bases lay between the germline ends. Per germline, CDR1 SGHVS and CDR2 FQNEAQ. The CDR3 length is 16 residues. The chain's CDR3 is CASSQSVRAGANVLTF. CDR3 in DNA: TGTGCCAGCAGCCAATCGGTGAGGGCTGGGGCCAACGTCCTGACTTTC.

This clone appeared a single time. This probably arose from a read error, given a far larger clone one base away. DNA for the CDR3: TGCGCCAGCTGCCGGTCGGGACGGGAGAACACTGAAGCTTTCTTT. Its protein is CASCRSGRENTEAFF. The gene calls are TRBV5-1 and TRBJ1-1; tentative D call: TRBD1 (5 bases). Germline V gives CDR1 SGHRS, CDR2 YFSETQ. Trimming pared 7 bases from V and 1 base from J, leaving 17 bases between. This CDR3 spans 15 amino acids.

CDR3 DNA: TGTGCCAGCAGTGGACGTAGCGGGAGCGGCTCCTACAATGAGCAGTTCTTC. It translates to CASSGRSGSGSYNEQFF. This chain links TRBV6-1 with TRBJ2-1; 9 bases fit TRBD2. The junction had 7 bases not matched to a gene; V was cut back by 4 bases and J by 0 bases. The V gene's germline CDR1 is MNHNS and CDR2 SASEGT. The CDR3 has 17 residues.

Of note for this clone: This likely came from a read error, as a far larger clone is one base away. The chain combines TRBV18 with TRBJ2-7, with 9 bases matching TRBD1. This CDR3 comprises 13 residues. Germline CDR1 reads KGHSH; CDR2 reads LQKENI. Here the CDR3 reads CASSPGQGAEQCF. CDR3 sequence (DNA): TGTGCCAGCTCACCGGGACAGGGTGCCGAGCAGTGCTTC.